This T cell receptor (beta chain) came from a study of blood T cell repertoires in COVID-19. Assay: immunoSEQ multiplex PCR; the TCRdb copy retains only in-frame clones and omits some. The sample includes 150,000 to 200,000 clones, 70% to 90% seen only once; the top ten take 2% to 3%. This clone was seen a single time. This CDR3 has 16 residues. Germline V gives CDR1 DFQATT, CDR2 SNEGSKA (reference sequence). Germline trimming cut 3 bases from V and 0 bases from J; bases unmatched to any gene: 7. The chain employs TRBV20-1 and TRBJ1-5; 8 bases are shared with TRBD1. The specimen sequenced was peripheral blood. The sequence was collected from a woman of 80 years or more with COVID-19, enrolled during active disease. CDR3 in DNA: TGCAGTGCTAGTTCAGGGGGCTCCTATAGCAATCAGCCCCAGCATTTT. Protein product: CSASSGGSYSNQPQHF.